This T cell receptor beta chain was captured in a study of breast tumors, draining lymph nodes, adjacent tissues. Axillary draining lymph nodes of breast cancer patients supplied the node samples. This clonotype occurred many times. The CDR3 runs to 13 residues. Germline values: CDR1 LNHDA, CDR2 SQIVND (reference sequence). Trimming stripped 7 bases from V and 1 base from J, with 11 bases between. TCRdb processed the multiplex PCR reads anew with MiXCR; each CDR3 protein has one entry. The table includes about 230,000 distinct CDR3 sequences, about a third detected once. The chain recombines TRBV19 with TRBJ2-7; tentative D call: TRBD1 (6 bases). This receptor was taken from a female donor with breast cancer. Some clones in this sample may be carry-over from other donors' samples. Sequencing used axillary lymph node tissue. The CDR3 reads CASTPTGSYEQYF. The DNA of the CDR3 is TGTGCCAGTACCCCGACAGGATCCTACGAGCAGTACTTC.